These T cell receptor beta chains were read from a single sample in a study of CD8 T cells in ankylosing spondylitis. TCRdb reanalysed the 5' RACE reads using MiXCR and keeps one entry per CDR3 protein. The sample lists around 250,000 distinct CDR3 sequences, around a tenth occurring once. Sequencing input: blood, either unsorted or a sorted T cell fraction (not recorded which). Receptors were obtained from a male donor with ankylosing spondylitis or in good health (not recorded which). Each CDR3 is given with its conserved first and last residue. The D gene is left open where the match is weak. The listing skips clone size in some rows; elsewhere it reads once, few, many or a size class.

j_call	d_call	clone_size	v_call	cdr3_nt	cdr3_aa
TRBJ2-3	TRBD2	few	TRBV5-1	TGCGCCAGCAGCTTGTCCGGGGGGGGAAAAGATACGCAGTATTTT	CASSLSGGGKDTQYF
TRBJ2-2	.	few	TRBV27	TGTGCCATCATAAAGGGCGGGGAGCTGTTTTTT	CAIIKGGELFF
TRBJ1-1	.	.	TRBV10-3	TGTGCCATCAGTGCACAGGGCCCTGAAGCTTTCTTT	CAISAQGPEAFF
TRBJ2-5	.	many	TRBV7-9	TGTGCCTCGGGCGGGACACTACAAGAGACCCAGTACTTC	CASGGTLQETQYF
TRBJ2-3	.	.	TRBV2	TGTGCCACGAAGGGGACAGATACGCAGTATTTT	CATKGTDTQYF
TRBJ1-1	.	few	TRBV28	TGTGCCAGCACCCAGCACGGGGGCGCCCACACTGAAGCTTTCTTT	CASTQHGGAHTEAFF
TRBJ1-4	.	many	TRBV20-1	TGCAGTGCTAGTGGAGGGTCAAGTCCCCATGAAAAACTGTTTTTT	CSASGGSSPHEKLFF
TRBJ2-3	TRBD2	few	TRBV20-1	TGCAGTGCTATTTACGGGGGGGCATATACGCAGTATTTT	CSAIYGGAYTQYF
TRBJ2-1	.	many	TRBV21-1	TGTGCCATATCCGGGACAGGGTTCGAGTGGAGCTACAATGAGCAGTTCTTC	CAISGTGFEWSYNEQFF
TRBJ2-1	TRBD2	once	TRBV11-2	TGTGACAGCAGCTTAAGTGTAACTAGCGGGAGGGTAATTTACAATGAGCAGTTCTTC	CDSSLSVTSGRVIYNEQFF
TRBJ1-5	.	many	TRBV5-1	TGCGCCAGCAGCTCATCAGGGGAAGGGCCCCAGCATTTT	CASSSSGEGPQHF
TRBJ1-1	.	.	TRBV2	TGTGCCAGCATTACACAACCAAGGACTGAAGCTTTCTTT	CASITQPRTEAFF
TRBJ1-4	.	many	TRBV10-1	TGCGCCAGCAGTGAGTCGGGGGTCGGTGAAAAACTGTTTTTT	CASSESGVGEKLFF
TRBJ2-5	TRBD1	many	TRBV24-1	TGTGCCACCAGTGACCGGACCGGGACAGGGTCCGAGACCCAGTACTTC	CATSDRTGTGSETQYF
TRBJ1-5	.	many	TRBV18	TGTGCCAGCTCACCAGGAGTAACCCAGCATTTT	CASSPGVTQHF
TRBJ2-3	.	many	TRBV5-1	TGCGCCAGCAGCCCACAAGGGGATACGCAGTATTTT	CASSPQGDTQYF
TRBJ2-3	.	many	TRBV5-1	TGCGCCAGCAGCGACTGGACGGGGAGCACAGATACGCAGTATTTT	CASSDWTGSTDTQYF
TRBJ2-1	TRBD2	many	TRBV24-1	TGTGCCACCAGTGATTTTGCGGGAGGGCCGGACAATGAGCAGTTCTTC	CATSDFAGGPDNEQFF
TRBJ1-5	TRBD1	many	TRBV28	TGTGCCAGCGGCTCGGGACAGAGCAATCAGCCCCAGCATTTT	CASGSGQSNQPQHF
TRBJ2-2	TRBD2	.	TRBV7-6	TGTGCCAGCAGCGTCCCTAGCGGGAGTGTGCCCGGGGAGCTGTTTTTT	CASSVPSGSVPGELFF
TRBJ2-2	TRBD2	many	TRBV4-1	TGCGCCAGCAGCCAAGGCAGCGGGGGAGTGGCCGGGGAGCTGTTTTTT	CASSQGSGGVAGELFF
TRBJ1-2	.	.	TRBV30	TGTGCCTGGAGGGGGGGGGTAGGCTATGGCTACACCTTC	CAWRGGVGYGYTF
TRBJ1-2	.	few	TRBV29-1	TGCAGCCTTGGGGAGGGACGAGGCTACACCTTC	CSLGEGRGYTF
TRBJ2-2	TRBD1	many	TRBV12-3/TRBV12-4	TGTGCCAGCAGTCCGCCGACAGGGAATACCGGGGAGCTGTTTTTT	CASSPPTGNTGELFF
TRBJ2-5	TRBD1	many	TRBV5-6	TGTGCCAGCAGCTTGGCCGGGACAGGGGATGAGACCCAGTACTTC	CASSLAGTGDETQYF
TRBJ2-7	TRBD1	.	TRBV27	TGTGCCAGCAGTCCAAAGGCGGGGACAGGGGTCTACGAGCAGTACTTC	CASSPKAGTGVYEQYF
TRBJ2-1	TRBD2	few	TRBV5-1	TGCGCCAGCAGCTTGGTGACTAGCATGGATGAGCAGTTCTTC	CASSLVTSMDEQFF
TRBJ1-6	.	.	TRBV12-3/TRBV12-4	TGTGCCAGCAGTTACCGGGACGGGGGCCTGGCCCTCCACTTT	CASSYRDGGLALHF
TRBJ2-1	.	few	TRBV2	TGTGCCAGCAGTGAGCTGTACTATCGACAGACCTTC	CASSELYYRQTF
TRBJ2-5	.	few	TRBV9	TGTGCCAGCAGCGTAATGGCGGAGAGCGGGGAGACCCAGTACTTC	CASSVMAESGETQYF
TRBJ2-1	TRBD1	.	TRBV7-6	TGTGCCAGCAGCTCAGAGCAGGGGGCGAGGAGAAGTGAGCAGTTCTTC	CASSSEQGARRSEQFF
TRBJ1-1	.	few	TRBV11-2	TGTGCCAGCAGCTTAGGGGGTTCAGCTTTCTTT	CASSLGGSAFF
TRBJ1-2	TRBD1	many	TRBV3-1	TGTGCCAGCAGCCAACCTGGGACAGGTACTATCTATGGCTACACCTTC	CASSQPGTGTIYGYTF
TRBJ2-3	.	many	TRBV12-5	TGTGCTAGTGGTTTGGTACGAGATACGCAGTATTTT	CASGLVRDTQYF
TRBJ1-3	.	few	TRBV5-1	TGCGCCAGCAGTTGGACAGCGGACTCTGGAAACACCATATATTTT	CASSWTADSGNTIYF
TRBJ2-7	.	many	TRBV5-1	TGCGCCAGCAGCTTGTTGGACTACGAGCAGTACTTC	CASSLLDYEQYF
TRBJ2-1	TRBD1	many	TRBV5-1	TGCGCCAGCAACCCGGGGCAGGGGGCTTCCCTCCACTACAATGAGCAGTTCTTC	CASNPGQGASLHYNEQFF
TRBJ2-7	.	many	TRBV5-1	TGCGCCAGCAGCCGTACGGCAGGGGACCACGAGCAGTACTTC	CASSRTAGDHEQYF
TRBJ2-1	.	many	TRBV6-1	TGTGCCAGCACCCGGATGGGGGGCTCCTACAATGAGCAGTTCTTC	CASTRMGGSYNEQFF
TRBJ2-7	.	few	TRBV7-9	TGTGCCAGCAGCTTATCCGGGACTAGGGGGCAATTCTACGAGCAGTACTTC	CASSLSGTRGQFYEQYF
TRBJ2-7	TRBD2	few	TRBV11-2	TGTGCCAGCAGCTTAGCCGGGACTAGGCGCGAGCAGTACTTC	CASSLAGTRREQYF
TRBJ2-1	TRBD2	many	TRBV20-1	TGCAGTGCTAGACCCCCCTTAGCGGGAGCGGATGAGCAGTTCTTC	CSARPPLAGADEQFF
TRBJ2-7	TRBD2	many	TRBV20-1	TGCAGTGCCATAGCGGGGGGGAGCGACGAGCAGTACTTC	CSAIAGGSDEQYF
TRBJ2-2	TRBD2	few	TRBV6-2/TRBV6-3	TGTGCCAGCAGTTACTCGATAACTAGCGGGTTCGGGGAGCTGTTTTTT	CASSYSITSGFGELFF
TRBJ1-1	.	many	TRBV27	TGTGCCAGCAGTTTTAATATGAACAGGGCGAGGACTGAAGCTTTCTTT	CASSFNMNRARTEAFF
TRBJ2-3	TRBD1	few	TRBV27	TGTGCCAGCAGTTTTGGGACAGGGGGCCCGCGGCAGTATTTT	CASSFGTGGPRQYF
TRBJ2-7	.	few	TRBV12-3/TRBV12-4	TGTGCCAGCAGCTTCACCCCGGGCTACGAGCAGTACTTC	CASSFTPGYEQYF
TRBJ1-2	.	many	TRBV12-3/TRBV12-4	TGTGCCAGCAGTTTGTCGCAGGGAGGTGGCTACACCTTC	CASSLSQGGGYTF
TRBJ2-5	TRBD1	many	TRBV4-1	TGCGCCAGCAGATCTCCGGGACAGCAAGAGACCCAGTACTTC	CASRSPGQQETQYF
TRBJ2-1	.	few	TRBV7-2	TGTGCCAGCAGCTTAGTACCACTGGGGCAGTTCTTC	CASSLVPLGQFF
TRBJ2-5	.	few	TRBV3-1	TGTGCCAGCAGCCAGTGGGACGGGGCCCCACGAGAGACCCAGTACTTC	CASSQWDGAPRETQYF
TRBJ2-4	.	many	TRBV5-8	TGTGCCAGCAGCTTGCCTTCGGCAGCCAAAAACATTCAGTACTTC	CASSLPSAAKNIQYF
TRBJ2-2	.	many	TRBV18	TGTGCCAGCTCTCGCAGGGAAAGCACCGGGGAGCTGTTTTTT	CASSRRESTGELFF